This entry lists 3 T cell receptor beta chains sequenced from one sample in a study of T cell repertoires in cytomegalovirus infection. These TCRs' antigens remain unknown. TCRdb itself ran the reads through MiXCR, one entry per CDR3 protein. The sample contains about 830,000 distinct CDR3 sequences, less than 35% of which appear only once. Material: cultured CD8+ T cells from PBMCs, obtained from culture after CMV antigen stimulation. These TCRs come from a human donor in good health (CMV status not recorded). Some clones in this sample may be carry-over from other donors' samples.

The genes are TRBV19 and TRBJ2-1, with D possibly being TRBD1 (5 bases). CDR1 LNHDA and CDR2 SQIVND come from the germline V gene (reference sequence). The V end lost 3 bases, the J end lost 0 bases, and 12 bases lay between the germline ends. This CDR3 comprises 16 residues. The CDR3: CASSIEQASSYNEQFF. DNA for the CDR3: TGTGCCAGTAGTATTGAACAGGCCAGCTCCTACAATGAGCAGTTCTTC. The full variable domain, rest sourced from reference TRBV19 and TRBJ2-1, is DGGITQSPKYLFRKEGQNVTLSCEQNLNHDAMYWYRQDPGQGLRLIYYSQIVNDFQKGDIAEGYSVSREKKESFPLTVTSAQKNPTAFYLCASSIEQASSYNEQFFGPGTRLTVL.

The chain links TRBV11-1 to TRBJ1-1; 8 nucleotides agree with TRBD1. Germline CDR1 and CDR2: SGHAT and FQDESV (reference sequence). Losses at the gene ends were 4 bases for V and 1 base for J; bases not matched to a gene: 5. The CDR3 spans 15 residues. As DNA, the CDR3 is TGTGCCAGCAGCTCTCCGGGACAGGAGAACACTGAAGCTTTCTTT. This encodes CASSSPGQENTEAFF. Full variable domain (outside the CDR3, taken from reference TRBV11-1 and TRBJ1-1): EAEVAQSPRYKITEKSQAVAFWCDPISGHATLYWYRQILGQGPELLVQFQDESVVDDSQLPKDRFSAERLKGVDSTLKIQPAELGDSAMYLCASSSPGQENTEAFFGQGTRLTVV.

The gene calls are TRBV7-2 and TRBJ1-4; 8 nucleotides line up with TRBD1. The CDR3 loop spans 14 amino acids. Trimming removed 1 base from V and 9 bases from J; junction bases left unmatched: 4. The V gene's germline CDR1 is SGHTA and CDR2 FQGNSA. The CDR3 DNA reads as TGTGCCAGCAGCTTAGATGGCAGGGGGCAAAAACTGTTTTTT. Its protein is CASSLDGRGQKLFF.